This T cell receptor (beta chain) is from a study of blood T cell repertoires in COVID-19. The V gene's germline CDR1 is KGHDR and CDR2 SFDVKD. The ends were cut back, 0 bases at V and 6 bases at J, with 10 bases in the middle. This CDR3 comprises 14 residues. Some clones are missing from TCRdb's copy, which holds only in-frame ones; the method was immunoSEQ multiplex PCR. The data hold roughly 330,000 clones, with approximately 87% observed a single time. In assigning cohorts, the study relied on participant-reported clinical history. Sequencing used PBMCs or T cells enriched from blood (not recorded which). This receptor was identified in a woman aged 30 to 39 who had recovered from COVID-19. V is TRBV24-1 and J is TRBJ1-2; possible D gene TRBD1, 5 bases. DNA for the CDR3: TGTGCCACCAGTGATTTGTGGGGGGAGGATGGCTACACCTTC. Translating it yields CATSDLWGEDGYTF.